This TCR beta chain was documented in a study of control samples from healthy donors and cancer patients. This CDR3 has 15 residues. Germline lookup yields CDR1 SGHTA and CDR2 FQGTGA. The ends were cut back, 2 bases at V and 0 bases at J, with 8 bases in the middle. Assay: immunoSEQ multiplex PCR; the TCRdb copy retains only in-frame clones and omits some. The table shows about 51,000 clones, with approximately 80% occurring only once. The chain joins TRBV7-3 to TRBJ2-1, with D unresolved. The specimen was blood. The TCR was taken from a man in his 70s in good health. CDR3 residues: CASSLGGPSYNEQFF. The CDR3 DNA reads as TGTGCCAGCAGCTTAGGTGGACCCTCCTACAATGAGCAGTTCTTC. The whole variable domain, remainder taken from reference TRBV7-3 and TRBJ2-1, is GAGVSQTPSNKVTEKGKYVELRCDPISGHTALYWYRQSLGQGPEFLIYFQGTGAADDSGLPNDRFFAVRPEGSVSTLKIQRTERGDSAVYLCASSLGGPSYNEQFFGPGTRLTVL.